This T cell receptor beta chain was profiled in a study of T cells after posttransplantation cyclophosphamide. Cyclophosphamide on days +3 and +4 followed busulfan-fludarabine conditioning and a marrow graft. CDR1 and CDR2 (germline): MNHNY, SVGAGI (reference sequence). Trimming pared 5 bases from V and 0 bases from J, leaving 16 bases between. The CDR3 is 16 amino acids. The assay was immunoSEQ multiplex PCR, and TCRdb's table has in-frame clones only and misses some. The sample gives tens of thousands of clones, roughly 78% of which show up once; roughly 8.7% is in the top ten. Sequenced material: CD4+ T cells sorted from blood, taken approximately 2,000 days after a stem cell transplant with posttransplant cyclophosphamide. The receptor was isolated from a female patient in her forties or fifties who received an allogeneic stem cell transplant from a related donor, was CMV-positive, and had no GVHD. The graft donor may account for some of the T cells. The chain couples TRBV6-6 to TRBJ1-1; D is unclear. The CDR3 nucleotides read TGTGCCAGCAGTCAACTACAAGTCATTATGAACACTGAAGCTTTCTTT. Its translation is CASSQLQVIMNTEAFF.